This passage covers 16 T cell receptor beta chains from one sample sequenced in a study of human T cells and chemical hapten exposure (dated by TCRdb to about 2021). Libraries were prepared through RACE. Sequencer: NextSeq 500. TCRdb's own reprocessing of the public reads used fastp at Q25 and MiXCR and kept productive beta chains. All rows with the same CDR3 protein become a single entry with the most common DNA and genes. Here the sample has approximately 400,000 distinct CDR3 sequences; roughly 4.8% occur a single time. The top ten clonotypes cover 2% to 2.5% of the sample. The sample's time point, from its label and the paper: patch test 1, 2 weeks after DPC sensitization. The treatment or condition label, read with the paper, signifies: therapeutic diphenylcyclopropenone sensitization with weekly scalp DPC. Sequences were derived from whole blood, sampled in connection with sensitization to the hapten diphenylcyclopropenone (DPC). Receptors were obtained from a woman in her 50s with alopecia areata. Some clones in this sample may be carry-over from other donors' samples.

This clonotype was counted between two and nine times. The CDR3 coding sequence is TGTGCCAGCAGCTCCGCCCTGGCGGGAGGGATGAATGAGCAGTTCTTC. Translating it yields CASSSALAGGMNEQFF. The V call is TRBV7-8, the J call TRBJ2-1; 9 bases line up with TRBD2. Germline V lookup: CDR1 SGHVS, CDR2 FQNEAQ. V lost 4 bases, J lost 7 bases, and 11 bases stayed unmatched. This CDR3 region has 16 residues.

This clonotype has ten or more counts. The rearrangement uses TRBV28 and TRBJ2-5; D could derive from TRBD1 or TRBD2 (5 bases each). The CDR3 extends over 14 amino acids. V dropped 4 bases and J dropped 4 bases, with 13 bases sitting between them. CDR1 and CDR2 from the germline V gene are MDHEN and SYDVKM. The CDR3 region is CASSSPGTGETQYF. The CDR3 DNA is TGTGCCAGCAGTTCCCCGGGGACGGGAGAGACCCAGTACTTC.

This clonotype was seen many times. The chain links TRBV7-4 to TRBJ1-2; D unclear. Per germline, CDR1 SGHVT and CDR2 SQSDAQ. The V end was cut by 4 bases, the J end by 4 bases, with 7 bases between. The CDR3 has 12 amino acids. The CDR3 is CASSCPTYGYTF. CDR3 nucleotide sequence: TGTGCCAGCAGCTGCCCTACCTATGGCTACACCTTC.

V gene TRBV5-1 combines with J gene TRBJ2-1; 8 bases map to TRBD1. Losses at the gene ends were 0 bases for V and 2 bases for J; bases not matched to a gene: 7. The CDR3 is made up of 17 amino acids. CDR1 is SGHRS and CDR2 is YFSETQ in the germline V gene. Here the CDR3 reads CASSLALRGQAYNEQFF. CDR3 in DNA: TGCGCCAGCAGCTTGGCCCTCAGGGGGCAGGCCTACAATGAGCAGTTCTTC.

This clonotype has a count of ten or more. V and J are TRBV9 and TRBJ1-2, with no clear D. CDR1 SGDLS and CDR2 YYNGEE come from the germline V gene. The CDR3 loop spans 13 amino acids. The V and J ends lost 1 base and 2 bases respectively, with 6 bases between them. CDR3 DNA: TGTGCCAGCAGCGTATCCAGCAACTATGGCTACACCTTC. Its translation: CASSVSSNYGYTF.

In this sample, this clonotype turned up many times. The chain joins TRBV7-8 to TRBJ2-1; the D gene is possibly TRBD2 (5 bases). There are 14 residues in the CDR3. Germline loops: CDR1 SGHVS, CDR2 FQNEAQ. The germline V and J ends were trimmed by 1 base and 6 bases, with 10 bases remaining between them. CDR3 loop: CASSLGLRGNEQFF. CDR3 nucleotide sequence: TGTGCCAGCAGCTTAGGTCTACGGGGCAATGAGCAGTTCTTC.

This clonotype was counted ten times or more. The junction departs from germline at one end; a sequencing error may be responsible. V and J are TRBV29-1 and TRBJ1-2; D not resolved. CDR3 size: 10 residues. Germline V lookup: CDR1 SQVTM, CDR2 ANQGSEA. For the CDR3, the DNA is TGCAGCATTGAGAACTATGGCTACACCTTC. Protein: CSIENYGYTF.

This clonotype has at least ten counts. The V gene is TRBV7-9, the J gene TRBJ2-1; D is uncertain. The germline CDR1 and CDR2 sequences are SEHNR and FQNEAQ (reference sequence). The CDR3 length is 13 residues. Trimming took 0 bases from V and 10 from J, leaving 10 bases between them. CDR3 amino acids: CASSLADTSEQFF. CDR3 nucleotide sequence: TGTGCCAGCAGCTTAGCCGACACCTCCGAGCAGTTCTTC.

The rearrangement links TRBV6-6 to TRBJ1-5; no definite D call. The V gene's germline CDR1 is MNHNY and CDR2 SVGAGI (reference sequence). Trimming removed 5 bases from V and 5 bases from J, with 16 bases in between. CDR3 length: 15 amino acids. CDR3 bases: TGTGCCAGCAGTCTACCATCCGCAGACGATCAGCCCCAGCATTTT. Translated, it gives CASSLPSADDQPQHF.

This clonotype appeared many times. The chain uses TRBV6-2 or TRBV6-3 and TRBJ1-5; D might be TRBD1 (5 bases). From germline, CDR1 is MNHEY and CDR2 SVGEGT. CDR3 length equals 16 residues. The ends were cut back, 2 bases at V and 2 bases at J, with 13 bases in the middle. The CDR3 spells CASSYRGVPGNQPQHF. For the CDR3, the DNA is TGTGCCAGCAGTTACCGGGGGGTACCCGGCAATCAGCCCCAGCATTTT.

The chain combines TRBV7-9 with TRBJ1-5; D gene uncertain. V lost 2 bases and J lost 3, with 8 bases in between. The germline CDR1 and CDR2 sequences are SEHNR and FQNEAQ (reference sequence). The CDR3 has 14 amino acids. The CDR3 region is CASSLNTPNQPQHF. Written as DNA, the CDR3 is TGTGCCAGCAGCTTAAATACCCCCAATCAGCCCCAGCATTTT.

The chain has TRBV2 and TRBJ2-2; 7 positions agree with TRBD1. The CDR3 has 14 residues. CDR1 SNHLY and CDR2 FYNNEI come from the germline V gene. With V trimmed by 7 bases and J by 3 bases, 5 bases remained unmatched. The CDR3 DNA follows: TGTGCCAGCAAGAGGGGGCCGGACACCGGGGAGCTGTTTTTT. Translated: CASKRGPDTGELFF.

The chain is built from TRBV28 and TRBJ2-1; D uncertain. V lost 3 bases, J lost 6 bases, and 9 bases lay in between. The CDR3 loop spans 13 amino acids. The germline V gene has CDR1 MDHEN and CDR2 SYDVKM. CDR3 protein: CASSFSASNEQFF. CDR3 DNA sequence: TGTGCCAGCAGTTTCTCAGCCTCCAATGAGCAGTTCTTC.

This clonotype was seen repeatedly, ten times or more. V gene TRBV20-1 combines with J gene TRBJ2-7; D may be TRBD1 (6 bases). Germline V CDR1 and CDR2: DFQATT, SNEGSKA (reference sequence). The CDR3 length is 14 residues. The V gene lost 6 bases and the J gene lost 3 bases, with 18 bases spanning the gap. CDR3 DNA sequence: TGCAGTGCCGTCGAACAGGGTGCAAGCTACGAGCAGTACTTC. Protein product: CSAVEQGASYEQYF.

This clonotype was observed many times. The junction shows a germline mismatch at one end, possibly a read error. The chain joins TRBV5-1 to TRBJ2-3; 9 bases are a match to TRBD2. The CDR3 extends over 15 amino acids. CDR1 is SGHRS and CDR2 is YFSETQ in the germline V gene. The CDR3 DNA sequence: TGTGCCAGCAGCTTGGCTAGCGGGGGCACAGATACGCAGTATTTT. Amino acid sequence: CASSLASGGTDTQYF.

This clonotype was recorded at least ten times. The gene calls are TRBV10-1 and TRBJ1-1; D is undetermined. This CDR3 is 13 amino acids long. V lost 0 bases, J lost 7 bases, and 9 bases lay in between. The germline gives CDR1 WNHNN, CDR2 SYGVQD (reference sequence). Here the CDR3 DNA reads TGCGCCAGCAGTGAGTCTCGACACGGTGAAGCTTTCTTT. It translates to CASSESRHGEAFF.